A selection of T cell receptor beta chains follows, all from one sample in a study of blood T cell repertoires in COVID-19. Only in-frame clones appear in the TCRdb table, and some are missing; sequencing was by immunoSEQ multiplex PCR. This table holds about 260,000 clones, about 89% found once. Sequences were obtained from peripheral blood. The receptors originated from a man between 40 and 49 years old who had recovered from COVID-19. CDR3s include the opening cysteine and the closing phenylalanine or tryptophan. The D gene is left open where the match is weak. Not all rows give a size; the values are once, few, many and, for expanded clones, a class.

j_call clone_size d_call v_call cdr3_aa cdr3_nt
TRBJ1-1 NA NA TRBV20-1 CSKVAGTEAFF TGCAGCAAGGTAGCCGGCACTGAAGCTTTCTTT
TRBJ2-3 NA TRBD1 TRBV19 CASSQDRGTNTDTQYF TGTGCCAGTAGTCAGGACAGGGGGACGAACACGGATACGCAGTATTTT
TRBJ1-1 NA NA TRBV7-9 CASSQQGEETEAFF TGTGCCAGCAGCCAACAGGGTGAGGAAACTGAAGCTTTCTTT
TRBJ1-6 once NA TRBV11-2 CASSLEGGSPLHF TGTGCCAGCAGCTTGGAGGGAGGGTCACCCCTCCACTTT
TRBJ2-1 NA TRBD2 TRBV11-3 CASSEGLAGARYNEQFF TGTGCCAGCAGCGAAGGACTAGCGGGGGCCCGATACAATGAGCAGTTCTTC
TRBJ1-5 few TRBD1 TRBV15 CATSREGQGPPQHF TGTGCCACCAGCAGAGAAGGACAGGGGCCGCCCCAGCATTTT
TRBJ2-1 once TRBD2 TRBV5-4 CASSLVPSGDEQFF TGTGCCAGCAGCTTGGTCCCTAGCGGGGATGAGCAGTTCTTC
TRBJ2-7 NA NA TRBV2 CASTQWRGHEQYF TGTGCCAGTACCCAGTGGCGGGGGCACGAGCAGTACTTC
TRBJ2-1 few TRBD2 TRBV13 CASSPYKRASGRAAGNEQFF TGTGCCAGCAGCCCCTACAAAAGGGCTAGCGGGAGGGCGGCAGGTAATGAGCAGTTCTTC
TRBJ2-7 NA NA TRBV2 CASSEHLTSYEQYF TGTGCCAGCAGTGAACATCTCACCAGCTACGAGCAGTACTTC
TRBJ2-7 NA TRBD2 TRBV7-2 CASSLAARAGTSAYEQYF TGTGCCAGCAGCTTAGCGGCCAGGGCCGGGACTAGCGCCTACGAGCAGTACTTC
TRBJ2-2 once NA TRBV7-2 CASSTRRLNTGELFF TGTGCCAGCAGCACCCGGAGGCTTAACACCGGGGAGCTGTTTTTT
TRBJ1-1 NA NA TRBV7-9 CASKPSNSGTEAFF TGTGCCAGCAAGCCTTCGAACTCCGGGACTGAAGCTTTCTTT
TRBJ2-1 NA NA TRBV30 CAALLGDEQFF TGTGCCGCCCTTTTGGGCGATGAGCAGTTCTTC
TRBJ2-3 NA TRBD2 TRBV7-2 CASSLVIAGGNTDTQYF TGTGCCAGCAGCTTAGTAATTGCGGGGGGCAACACAGATACGCAGTATTTT
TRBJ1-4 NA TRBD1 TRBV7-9 CASSLTGATNEKLFF TGTGCCAGCAGCCTAACAGGGGCAACTAATGAAAAACTGTTTTTT
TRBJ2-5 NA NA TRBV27 CASSRVGETQYF TGTGCCAGCAGCAGGGTTGGGGAGACCCAGTACTTC
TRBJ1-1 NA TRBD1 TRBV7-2 CASSYRGRNTEAFF TGTGCCAGCAGCTACAGGGGGAGGAACACTGAAGCTTTCTTT
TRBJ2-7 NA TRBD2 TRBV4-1 CASSPIAGRGEQYF TGCGCCAGCAGCCCCATAGCGGGAAGGGGCGAGCAGTACTTC
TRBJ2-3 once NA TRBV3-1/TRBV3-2 CASSQRGGSDTQYF TGTGCCAGCAGCCAAAGGGGGGGGTCAGATACGCAGTATTTT
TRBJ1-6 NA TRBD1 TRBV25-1 CASSAHRGKDSPLHF TGTGCCAGCAGTGCCCACAGGGGGAAGGATTCACCCCTCCACTTT
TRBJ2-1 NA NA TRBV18 CASSPLGGVSDEQFF TGTGCCAGCTCACCACTGGGCGGGGTCAGCGATGAGCAGTTCTTC
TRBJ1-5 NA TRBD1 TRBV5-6 CASSRRTGQSNQPQHF TGTGCCAGCAGCCGACGGACAGGGCAGAGCAATCAGCCCCAGCATTTT
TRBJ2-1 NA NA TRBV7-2 CASSLPEGGPRSSYNEQFF TGTGCCAGCAGTTTACCGGAGGGGGGGCCCCGGAGCTCCTACAATGAGCAGTTCTTC
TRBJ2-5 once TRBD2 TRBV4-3 CASSQEGSGGQETQYF TGCGCCAGCAGCCAAGAGGGAAGCGGGGGGCAAGAGACCCAGTACTTC
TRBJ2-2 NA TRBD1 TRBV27 CASSLLTGGNGELFF TGTGCCAGCAGTTTACTGACAGGGGGAAACGGGGAGCTGTTTTTT
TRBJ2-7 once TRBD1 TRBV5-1 CASSLLAGTGHDEQYF TGCGCCAGCAGCTTGTTAGCTGGGACAGGGCACGACGAGCAGTACTTC
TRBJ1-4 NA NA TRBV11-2 CASSLRRGGEKLFF TGTGCCAGCAGCTTAAGAAGGGGAGGCGAAAAACTGTTTTTT
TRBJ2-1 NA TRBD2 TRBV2 CASSSSGLAGGYSYNEQFF TGTGCCAGCAGTTCCTCGGGACTAGCGGGAGGATACTCCTACAATGAGCAGTTCTTC
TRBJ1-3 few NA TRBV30 CAWSVRAGSIFGNTIYF TGTGCCTGGAGTGTTCGGGCAGGGTCCATTTTTGGAAACACCATATATTTT
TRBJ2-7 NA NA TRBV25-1 CASSESRGGESSYEQYF TGTGCCAGCAGTGAATCCCGAGGCGGAGAGAGCTCCTACGAGCAGTACTTC
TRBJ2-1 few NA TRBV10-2 CASRFGQHNNEQFF TGCGCCAGCAGGTTTGGGCAGCACAACAATGAGCAGTTCTTC
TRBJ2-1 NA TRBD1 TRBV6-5 CASSLGDRIFNEQFF TGTGCCAGCAGTTTGGGGGACAGGATATTCAATGAGCAGTTCTTC
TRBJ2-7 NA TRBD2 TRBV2 CASTSPGTSFYEQYF TGTGCCAGCACTTCACCCGGGACTAGTTTTTACGAGCAGTACTTC
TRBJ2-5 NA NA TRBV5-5 CASTEGGSWTQYF TGTGCCAGCACCGAGGGGGGGTCCTGGACCCAGTACTTC
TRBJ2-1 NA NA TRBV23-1 CAPLVEVF TGCGCCCCCCTGGTAGAAGTCTTC
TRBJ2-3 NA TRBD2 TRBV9 CASSSRLADSTDTQYF TGTGCCAGCAGCTCCCGACTAGCGGATAGCACAGATACGCAGTATTTT
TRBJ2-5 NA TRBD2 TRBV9 CSRAGPYPSSGGPGETQYF TGTTCCCGGGCGGGCCCCTACCCCTCTAGCGGGGGGCCTGGGGAGACCCAGTACTTC
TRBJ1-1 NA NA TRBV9 CASSVVDKATTEAFF TGTGCCAGCAGCGTAGTAGACAAGGCAACCACTGAAGCTTTCTTT
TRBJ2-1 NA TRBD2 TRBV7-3 CASSLTPLAGVTFF TGTGCCAGCAGCTTAACCCCCCTAGCGGGAGTAACGTTCTTC
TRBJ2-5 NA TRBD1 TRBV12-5 CASGPGTGGAETQYF TGTGCTAGTGGCCCTGGGACAGGGGGTGCAGAGACCCAGTACTTC
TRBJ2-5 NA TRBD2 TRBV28 CASSSPRGGLAGNQETQYF TGTGCCAGCAGTTCTCCGAGAGGTGGACTAGCGGGGAACCAAGAGACCCAGTACTTC
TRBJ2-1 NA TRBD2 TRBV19 CASSISERGYNEQFF TGTGCCAGTAGTATATCGGAGCGGGGCTACAATGAGCAGTTCTTC
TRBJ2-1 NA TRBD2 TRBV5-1 CASSPGGSYNEQFF TGCGCCAGCTCCCCCGGGGGGTCCTACAATGAGCAGTTCTTC
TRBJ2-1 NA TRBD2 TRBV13 CASSGYPGTSGRVGEQFF TGTGCCAGCAGCGGATACCCTGGGACTAGCGGGAGGGTGGGAGAGCAGTTCTTC
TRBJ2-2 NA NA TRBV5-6 CASSFKGVNTGELFF TGTGCCAGCAGCTTTAAAGGGGTAAACACCGGGGAGCTGTTTTTT
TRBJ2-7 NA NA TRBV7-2 CASSPWTGEVPYEQYF TGTGCCAGCAGCCCCTGGACTGGGGAGGTACCCTACGAGCAGTACTTC
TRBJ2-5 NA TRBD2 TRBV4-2 CASSQDFVTSGRPWETQYF TGTGCCAGCAGCCAAGATTTTGTGACTAGCGGGAGGCCGTGGGAGACCCAGTACTTC
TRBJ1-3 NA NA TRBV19 CASSMVGAGGNTIYF TGTGCCAGTAGTATGGTGGGGGCCGGAGGAAACACCATATATTTT
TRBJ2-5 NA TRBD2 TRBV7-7 CASSSLTSGGSGTQYF TGTGCCAGCAGCTCCCTGACTAGCGGGGGGAGTGGGACCCAGTACTTC
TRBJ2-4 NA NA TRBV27 CASSLRQQGDIQYF TGTGCCAGCAGTTTACGGCAACAGGGTGACATTCAGTACTTC
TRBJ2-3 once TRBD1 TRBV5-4 CATSRGPSFADTQYF TGTGCCACCTCGAGGGGGCCGTCTTTCGCAGATACGCAGTATTTT
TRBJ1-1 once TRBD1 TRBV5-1 CASRPQGARTEAFF TGCGCCAGCAGACCTCAGGGGGCGAGGACTGAAGCTTTCTTT
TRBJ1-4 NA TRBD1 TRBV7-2 CASSSQGATNEKLFF TGTGCCAGCAGCTCCCAGGGGGCTACTAATGAAAAACTGTTTTTT
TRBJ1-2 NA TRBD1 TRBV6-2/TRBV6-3 CASSDRGGYTF TGTGCCAGCAGTGACAGGGGAGGCTACACCTTC
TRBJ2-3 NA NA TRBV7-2 CASSRSGDITDTQYF TGTGCCAGCAGCCGTTCAGGGGATATCACAGATACGCAGTATTTT
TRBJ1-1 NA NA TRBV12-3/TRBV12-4 CASKGQKNTEAFF TGTGCCAGCAAAGGACAGAAGAACACTGAAGCTTTCTTT
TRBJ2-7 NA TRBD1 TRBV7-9 CASRDRGSEQYF TGTGCCAGCCGGGACAGGGGTTCGGAGCAGTACTTC
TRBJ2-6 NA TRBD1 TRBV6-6 CASSSRDRAGANVLTF TGTGCCAGCAGTTCCCGGGACAGGGCTGGGGCCAACGTCCTGACTTTC